What follows are 27 T cell receptor beta chains derived from one specimen sequenced in a study of blood T cell repertoires in COVID-19. The protocol was immunoSEQ multiplex PCR, while the TCRdb copy is restricted to in-frame clones and leaves out a portion. Of 300,000 to 350,000 clones in the sample, approximately 89% were seen once. Sequencing was performed on peripheral blood. These TCRs come from a woman aged 60-75 years with COVID-19, enrolled during active disease.

The chain carries TRBV7-9 and TRBJ2-7; TRBD1 agrees at 10 bases. CDR3 length: 15 amino acids. Losses at the gene ends were 5 bases for V and 6 bases for J; bases not matched to a gene: 10. From germline, CDR1 is SEHNR and CDR2 FQNEAQ (reference sequence). In nucleotides, the CDR3 is TGTGCCAGCAGCCCTCCGGGACAGGGGATTGGCGAGCAGTACTTC. Translated, it gives CASSPPGQGIGEQYF.

The CDR3 DNA sequence: TGTGCCAGCACCCAGGGGGGTGAGCAGTTCTTC. It encodes CASTQGGEQFF. The gene calls are TRBV6-5 and TRBJ2-1; perhaps TRBD1 as D (7 bases). The V end was cut by 7 bases, the J end by 9 bases, with 10 bases between. Germline CDR1 is MNHEY and CDR2 is SVGAGI. This CDR3 has 11 amino acids.

The chain is built from TRBV6-5 and TRBJ1-1; 9 nucleotides match TRBD1. The germline V gene has CDR1 MNHEY and CDR2 SVGAGI. J was trimmed by 5 bases and V by 0 bases; bases with no gene match: 4. The CDR3 totals 15 residues. The CDR3: CASSYSHRGPTEAFF. DNA for the CDR3: TGTGCCAGCAGTTACTCCCACAGGGGGCCAACTGAAGCTTTCTTT.

The chain uses TRBV15 and TRBJ1-1; TRBD1 matches 8 bases. The CDR3 is 15 residues long. Trimming removed 0 bases from V and 5 bases from J; junction bases left unmatched: 5. The germline V gene has CDR1 LNHNV and CDR2 YYDKDF (reference sequence). The CDR3 bases are TGTGCCACCAGCAGAGACAGGGGGCCTACGACTGAAGCTTTCTTT. Residues: CATSRDRGPTTEAFF.

This sequence joins TRBV30 and TRBJ1-5; TRBD1 agrees at 8 bases. CDR1 and CDR2 (germline): GTSNPN, SVGIG (reference sequence). Trimming took 4 bases from V and 6 from J; bases not matched to a gene: 2. This CDR3 contains 12 residues. DNA for the CDR3: TGTGCCTGGACGACAGGGGTTCAGCCCCAGCATTTT. Translating it yields CAWTTGVQPQHF.

V usage is TRBV7-2 and J usage is TRBJ2-4; D is undetermined. Germline CDR1 is SGHTA and CDR2 is FQGNSA. The CDR3 has 12 amino acids. Trimming took off 5 bases at V and 11 bases at J, with 13 bases between the two ends. In DNA form, the CDR3 reads TGTGCCAGCAGCCCGCCTGACTTGGTTCAGTACTTC. This gives the protein CASSPPDLVQYF.

CDR3 residues: CSFAGGIKNQPQHF. Here the CDR3 DNA reads TGCAGCTTCGCGGGGGGAATAAAGAATCAGCCCCAGCATTTT. V is TRBV29-1 and J is TRBJ1-5, with D possibly matching TRBD1 (5 bases). CDR1 and CDR2 from the germline V gene are SQVTM and ANQGSEA. V was clipped by 8 bases and J by 4 bases, with 18 bases between them. CDR3 size: 14 residues. Variable domain in full (rest from reference TRBV29-1 and TRBJ1-5): SAVISQKPSRDICQRGTSLTIQCQVDSQVTMMFWYRQQPGQSLTLIATANQGSEATYESGFVIDKFPISRPNLTFSTLTVSNMSPEDSSIYLCSFAGGIKNQPQHFGDGTRLSIL.

CDR3 in amino acids: CASSETGMSNQPQHF. DNA for the CDR3: TGTGCCAGCTCAGAAACAGGGATGAGCAATCAGCCCCAGCATTTT. The chain combines TRBV18 with TRBJ1-5; D possibly corresponds to TRBD1 (6 bases). Germline assignment: CDR1 KGHSH and CDR2 LQKENI. V shed 5 bases and J shed 1 base, with 12 bases lying between them. There are 15 residues in the CDR3.

The chain joins TRBV6-5 to TRBJ2-5; 10 nucleotides match TRBD1. Germline-derived CDR1 and CDR2 are MNHEY and SVGAGI. This CDR3 has 15 amino acids. Trimming took 2 bases from V and 3 from J; bases not matched to a gene: 3. The CDR3 DNA reads TGTGCCAGCAGTTACCCGGGACAGGGGAAAGAGACCCAGTACTTC. It translates to CASSYPGQGKETQYF.

The rearrangement uses TRBV2 and TRBJ1-5, with 7 bases matching TRBD1. J was trimmed by 2 bases and V by 4 bases; bases with no gene match: 8. CDR3 size: 16 residues. Germline assignment: CDR1 SNHLY and CDR2 FYNNEI. This CDR3 is CASSGGTAGGNQPQHF. The CDR3 coding sequence is TGTGCCAGCAGTGGCGGGACAGCCGGAGGCAATCAGCCCCAGCATTTT.

This clone was observed once. V is TRBV7-7 and J is TRBJ1-2, with D maybe TRBD1 (5 bases). Germline CDR1 SSHAT, CDR2 FNYEAQ (reference sequence). V lost 0 bases and J 2 bases, leaving 16 bases between the germline ends. This CDR3 is built from 17 residues. CDR3 sequence reads: CASSLASSGDRNYGYTF. The CDR3 DNA reads as TGTGCCAGCAGCTTAGCGTCGTCGGGGGATCGGAACTATGGCTACACCTTC. Filled out from reference TRBV7-7 and TRBJ1-2, the complete variable domain reads GAGVSQSPRYKVTKRGQDVTLRCDPISSHATLYWYQQALGQGPEFLTYFNYEAQPDKSGLPSDRFSAERPEGSISTLTIQRTEQRDSAMYRCASSLASSGDRNYGYTFGSGTRLTVV.

The DNA for the CDR3 is TGCGCCAGCAGCCCGAGCGGGGGACTCACCGGGGAGCTGTTTTTT. Its translation is CASSPSGGLTGELFF. The rearrangement joins TRBV5-1 to TRBJ2-2; 8 positions match TRBD2. Germline CDR1 reads SGHRS; CDR2 reads YFSETQ. The length of the CDR3 is 15 residues. V gave up 4 bases and J gave up 4 bases; unmatched junction bases: 6.

The chain links TRBV6-5 to TRBJ1-2, with 8 bases that match TRBD1. Germline V gene data show CDR1 as MNHEY and CDR2 as SVGAGI. V dropped 7 bases and J dropped 0; count of bases not matched to a gene: 7. This CDR3 spans 15 amino acids. CDR3 residues: CASTPSTGANYGYTF. CDR3 sequence (DNA): TGTGCCAGCACCCCCTCGACAGGGGCTAACTATGGCTACACCTTC.

The genes are TRBV30 and TRBJ2-1, with 9 bases fitting TRBD2. The length of the CDR3 is 15 residues. Germline V CDR1 and CDR2: GTSNPN, SVGIG (reference sequence). After removal of 2 bases from V and 4 bases from J, the junction contained 6 bases not matched to a gene. CDR3: CAWSPLAGTYNEQFF. For the CDR3, the DNA is TGTGCCTGGAGTCCGCTAGCGGGGACTTACAATGAGCAGTTCTTC.

V gene TRBV9 combines with J gene TRBJ2-2; 7 nucleotides match TRBD1. CDR1 and CDR2 (germline): SGDLS, YYNGEE. CDR3 length equals 16 residues. J lost 6 bases, V lost 3 bases, and 11 bases had no gene match. As DNA, the CDR3 is TGTGCCAGCAGCGCGAATAGGGGGCGCGTAGCCGGGGAGCTGTTTTTT. Translating gives CASSANRGRVAGELFF.

The J gene is TRBJ2-7, the V gene TRBV6-5; tentatively, D is TRBD1 (5 bases). Trimming left V 4 bases short and J 6 bases short, with 22 bases between. The CDR3 consists of 16 residues. In germline, CDR1 is MNHEY, CDR2 SVGAGI. CDR3 sequence: CASSFSIGPGQSEQYF. The CDR3 nucleotides read TGTGCCAGCAGTTTCAGCATCGGCCCAGGGCAAAGCGAGCAGTACTTC.

To note about this clone: Different DNA sequences within this sample yield the same CDR3. This rearrangement joins TRBV5-1 to TRBJ2-1, with TRBD2 matching over 7 bases. Germline V lookup: CDR1 SGHRS, CDR2 YFSETQ. The CDR3 has 15 residues. The J segment lost 0 bases and the V segment lost 4 bases, leaving 4 bases of the junction unmatched. In DNA, the CDR3 is TGCGCCAGCAGCCTCGGGGGGAGCTCCTACAATGAGCAGTTCTTC. This encodes CASSLGGSSYNEQFF.

J is TRBJ1-4 and V is TRBV6-5; D gene unclear. CDR3 size: 13 residues. V was trimmed by 10 bases and J by 8 bases, leaving 17 bases between them. The germline CDR1 and CDR2 sequences are MNHEY and SVGAGI. The CDR3 DNA reads as TGTGCCACGGCGGTGGCCCTTAGGGAAAAACTGTTTTTT. Translation: CATAVALREKLFF.

The chain uses TRBV19 and TRBJ1-2; TRBD1 might be the D (5 bases). The V gene's germline CDR1 is LNHDA and CDR2 SQIVND (reference sequence). Trimming pared 6 bases from V and 2 bases from J, leaving 19 bases between. This CDR3 comprises 16 residues. CDR3 nucleotide sequence: TGTGCCAGTAGAGAAGTAGGGGCCCGAATGAACTATGGCTACACCTTC. Protein sequence: CASREVGARMNYGYTF.

V and J are TRBV5-5 and TRBJ1-2; D may be TRBD1 (6 bases). This CDR3 region has 15 residues. The V end lost 4 bases, the J end lost 2 bases, and 15 bases lay between the germline ends. CDR1 is SGHKS and CDR2 is YYEKEE in the germline V gene (reference sequence). The CDR3 reads CASSREGVPNYGYTF. DNA of the CDR3: TGTGCCAGCAGCAGGGAGGGGGTACCCAACTATGGCTACACCTTC.

The V gene is TRBV5-1, the J gene TRBJ1-1, with D perhaps TRBD1 (6 bases). Per germline, CDR1 SGHRS and CDR2 YFSETQ. CDR3 length equals 15 residues. V shed 0 bases and J shed 4 bases, with 13 bases lying between them. The CDR3 DNA reads TGCGCCAGCAGCTTGGGGAACAGGGTTCTCACTGAAGCTTTCTTT. It is translated as CASSLGNRVLTEAFF.

The V call is TRBV18, the J call TRBJ1-1, with D possibly being TRBD1 (5 bases). Trimming removed 7 bases at V and 1 base at J, with 13 bases between. CDR3 length equals 14 residues. The germline V gene has CDR1 KGHSH and CDR2 LQKENI. In nucleotides, the CDR3 is TGTGCCAGCTTGGCGCAGGGTACGAACACTGAAGCTTTCTTT. Translated, it gives CASLAQGTNTEAFF.

The chain employs TRBV9 and TRBJ2-5; 10 bases line up with TRBD1. The trim removed 4 bases at V and 5 bases at J, leaving 8 bases unmatched. The germline CDR1 and CDR2 sequences are SGDLS and YYNGEE. This CDR3 contains 15 residues. The CDR3 bases are TGTGCCAGCAGCCGGGACAGGGGAAGTAGTGAGACCCAGTACTTC. Its translation is CASSRDRGSSETQYF.

V is TRBV9 and J is TRBJ1-2; D is unresolved. The CDR3 covers 13 residues. Trimming left V 2 bases short and J 4 bases short, with 9 bases between. The germline V gene has CDR1 SGDLS and CDR2 YYNGEE. The CDR3 DNA sequence: TGTGCCAGCAGCGTGGAGAATTTCTATGGCTACACCTTC. Translated, it gives CASSVENFYGYTF.

The J gene is TRBJ1-5, the V gene TRBV5-6, with D perhaps TRBD1 (6 bases). The germline gives CDR1 SGHDT, CDR2 YYEEEE. The CDR3 consists of 17 residues. Trimming took 2 bases from V and 1 from J, leaving 16 bases between them. The CDR3 here is CASSFLGGRGSNQPQHF. As DNA, the CDR3 is TGTGCCAGCAGCTTCCTTGGGGGGCGGGGGAGCAATCAGCCCCAGCATTTT. The entire variable domain, with the rest obtained from reference TRBV5-6 and TRBJ1-5, is as follows: DAGVTQSPTHLIKTRGQQVTLRCSPKSGHDTVSWYQQALGQGPQFIFQYYEEEERQRGNFPDRFSGHQFPNYSSELNVNALLLGDSALYLCASSFLGGRGSNQPQHFGDGTRLSIL.

Points on this clone: Other DNA variants within this sample encode the same CDR3. This chain links TRBV29-1 with TRBJ2-1; D might be TRBD1 (5 bases). Between the trimmed V and J ends, which lost 6 bases and 1 base, there was a span of 7 bases. The V gene's germline CDR1 is SQVTM and CDR2 ANQGSEA. The CDR3 runs 12 residues. CDR3 amino acids: CSVRQSYNEQFF. The CDR3 nucleotides are TGCAGCGTCCGACAGTCCTACAATGAGCAGTTCTTC.

This clone showed up just a few times. V and J are TRBV5-1 and TRBJ2-7, with a tentative D call TRBD1 (6 bases). V was cut by 0 bases and J by 3 bases, with 25 bases left in between. Per germline, CDR1 SGHRS and CDR2 YFSETQ. The CDR3 spans 19 residues. CDR3 nucleotide sequence: TGCGCCAGCAGCTTGGCCATAACAGGGTCGTTCTCCAGACTCTACGAGCAGTACTTC. This sequence encodes CASSLAITGSFSRLYEQYF. The entire variable domain, with the rest obtained from reference TRBV5-1 and TRBJ2-7, is as follows: KAGVTQTPRYLIKTRGQQVTLSCSPISGHRSVSWYQQTPGQGLQFLFEYFSETQRNKGNFPGRFSGRQFSNSRSEMNVSTLELGDSALYLCASSLAITGSFSRLYEQYFGPGTRLTVT.